This TCR beta chain was identified in a study of blood T cell repertoires in COVID-19. About the research overall: T cells, B-cell-depleted T cells, or PBMCs supplied cDNA or gDNA.

V lost 5 bases to trimming and J lost 1 base; unmatched junction nucleotides: 14. The CDR3 has 20 residues. Looked up from germline, CDR1 is MDHEN and CDR2 is SYDVKM. Source study methods: Reference gene primer amplification in the assay estimated nucleated cell counts. The repertoire was sequenced with immunoSEQ multiplex PCR; TCRdb's copy has only in-frame clones and lacks some. The V and J calls and clone size were taken over from that table, and D and trimming were inferred from the DNA. There are almost 350,000 clones in the sample; about nine tenths occur only once, and just over 1% lies in the top ten. Participant-reported clinical history was the basis for cohort assignment.

The receptor was derived from a woman in her twenties or thirties who had been exposed to COVID-19. V gene TRBV28 combines with J gene TRBJ2-2; 12 bases fit TRBD1. The source material was PBMCs or T cells enriched from blood (not recorded which). CDR3 nucleotide sequence: TGTGCCAGCAGTCCTCACCCGGGACAGGGGGCAGGTTGGAACACCGGGGAGCTGTTTTTT. Translated, it gives CASSPHPGQGAGWNTGELFF.